This T cell receptor (beta chain) was identified in a study of blood T cell repertoires in COVID-19. Study summary: Researchers got acute and convalescent COVID-19 samples from the United States, Italy and Spain.

TCRdb keeps only in-frame clones here, not all; method: immunoSEQ multiplex PCR. The sample carries tens of thousands of clones, approximately 77% recorded once. The CDR3 is 12 residues long. The germline CDR1 and CDR2 sequences are SGHKS and YYEKEE (reference sequence). J was trimmed by 7 bases and V by 4 bases; bases with no gene match: 3. The chain uses TRBV5-5 and TRBJ2-7; 9 bases agree with TRBD1. The origin of this receptor is an elderly man with active or convalescent COVID-19. The sequenced sample consisted of peripheral blood. In nucleotides, the CDR3 is TGTGCCAGCAGCGCGACAGGGGGGGAGCAGTACTTC. Translation: CASSATGGEQYF.